The rows below give T cell receptor beta chains drawn from one sample of a study of blood T cell repertoires in COVID-19. Some clones are missing from TCRdb's copy, which holds only in-frame ones; the method was immunoSEQ multiplex PCR. The sample gives 250,000 or so clones, nearly 90% of which show up once; 10% to 11% is in the top ten. The sequenced material came from PBMCs or T cells enriched from blood (not recorded which). These receptors were obtained from a man aged 25 to 45 who had recovered from COVID-19. Each CDR3 is given with its conserved first and last residue. Fields, in order: CDR3 DNA, CDR3 protein, clone size, V gene, J gene, D gene. The D gene is left open where the match is weak. Expanded clones are given a class, and other clones once, few, many or no size at all.

TGTGCCAGCAGCTCTCCCCCCCCCGGACTTGAGACCCAGTACTTC	CASSSPPPGLETQYF	NA	TRBV2	TRBJ2-5	NA
TGTGCCAGCAGCCAAGATCAGGTCGTCTACGAGCAGTACTTC	CASSQDQVVYEQYF	NA	TRBV14	TRBJ2-7	NA
TGTGCCAGCAATAAACAGGGGGACACCGGGGAGCTGTTTTTT	CASNKQGDTGELFF	NA	TRBV6-5	TRBJ2-2	TRBD1
TGTGCCTGGAGAGGGGGGGCTTACACTGAAGCTTTCTTT	CAWRGGAYTEAFF	NA	TRBV30	TRBJ1-1	NA
TGTGCCAGCAGCTTGGGGAGCTACGATAATTCACCCCTCCACTTT	CASSLGSYDNSPLHF	NA	TRBV3-1/TRBV3-2	TRBJ1-6	NA
TGTGCCAGCAGCTTAACCGGGACTAATGGAGAGACCCAGTACTTC	CASSLTGTNGETQYF	NA	TRBV7-3	TRBJ2-5	TRBD2
TGTGCCAGCAACTACCAGGGGTTGGGCACTGAAGCTTTCTTT	CASNYQGLGTEAFF	few	TRBV5-6	TRBJ1-1	NA
TGTGCCGCCAGCAAGAGGGGGCATCAGACAGATACGCAGTATTTT	CAASKRGHQTDTQYF	NA	TRBV6-5	TRBJ2-3	TRBD1
TGCAGCGTTGTCCTTCCCGAGAAGTCTAACTATGGCTACACCTTC	CSVVLPEKSNYGYTF	NA	TRBV29-1	TRBJ1-2	NA
TGTGCCAGCAGCCCTTGGACAGGCTTGAGCACAGATACGCAGTATTTT	CASSPWTGLSTDTQYF	NA	TRBV14	TRBJ2-3	TRBD1
TGCGCCAGCAGCCAAAAGCCGACAGGGGATTGGGCAGATACGCAGTATTTT	CASSQKPTGDWADTQYF	NA	TRBV4-1	TRBJ2-3	TRBD1
TGTGCCAGCAGCCAAGATCCTGCGGTTCGGGGTAAAGGAAAACTGTTTTTT	CASSQDPAVRGKGKLFF	NA	TRBV3-1/TRBV3-2	TRBJ1-4	NA
TGTGCCTGGAGTGTAGCAGGGGGTAGTGAAAAACTGTTTTTT	CAWSVAGGSEKLFF	once	TRBV30	TRBJ1-4	TRBD1
TGTGCCAGCAGCCAAGATGAGCGCCGGCGGTACTTC	CASSQDERRRYF	NA	TRBV3-1/TRBV3-2	TRBJ2-7	NA
TGCAGCGTTGAAGAAAGGGGAACAGCTTTCTTT	CSVEERGTAFF	once	TRBV29-1	TRBJ1-1	NA
TGTGCCAGCAGCGATATGGGGGCTCAGCCCCAGCATTTT	CASSDMGAQPQHF	NA	TRBV27	TRBJ1-5	NA
TGTGCCAGCACGACGGAGGGCAGGGTGAATGAAAAACTGTTTTTT	CASTTEGRVNEKLFF	few	TRBV9	TRBJ1-4	NA
TGTGCCAGCAGCTCGAGGGACAGCCGATTCACAGATACGCAGTATTTT	CASSSRDSRFTDTQYF	NA	TRBV7-2	TRBJ2-3	TRBD1
TGCGCCAGCAGCTTCAACAGTCGGGAAAAACTGTTTTTT	CASSFNSREKLFF	NA	TRBV5-1	TRBJ1-4	NA
TGTGCCAGCAGCTCGGGACAGGGCTTTGCCTACGAGCAGTACTTC	CASSSGQGFAYEQYF	NA	TRBV5-4	TRBJ2-7	TRBD1
TGTGCCAGCAGTGAACAGGGTTTTCGACAGTTCTTC	CASSEQGFRQFF	few	TRBV6-1	TRBJ2-1	NA
TGTGCCAGCAGCGTAGGAGCAGGGATGAACACTGAAGCTTTCTTT	CASSVGAGMNTEAFF	NA	TRBV9	TRBJ1-1	NA
TGTGCCAGCAGCCGACTCATGGGGGGAATCGGCGAGCAGTACTTC	CASSRLMGGIGEQYF	NA	TRBV7-8	TRBJ2-7	NA
TGTGCCAGCAGTCCAACAGATACGCAGTATTTT	CASSPTDTQYF	NA	TRBV12-3/TRBV12-4	TRBJ2-3	NA
TGTGCCAGCAGCCCGACAGGGTCCGGCTATGGCTACACCTTC	CASSPTGSGYGYTF	NA	TRBV3-1/TRBV3-2	TRBJ1-2	TRBD1
TGTGCCAGCAGCTTGGGACAGGGAAGATATGGCTACACCTTC	CASSLGQGRYGYTF	NA	TRBV7-9	TRBJ1-2	TRBD1
TGTGCCAGCAGGCGGACAGGTGGGGCCAACGTCCTGACTTTC	CASRRTGGANVLTF	NA	TRBV7-2	TRBJ2-6	TRBD1
TGTGCCAGCAGTCTCGAGAGGACACATGGCTACACCTTC	CASSLERTHGYTF	NA	TRBV2	TRBJ1-2	NA
TGCGCCAGTTCTTTGCGGGAAATCTACAATGAGCAGTTCTTC	CASSLREIYNEQFF	NA	TRBV10-2	TRBJ2-1	NA
TGCGCCAGCAGCCAAGGACCAGCGACGAATGAGCAGTTCTTC	CASSQGPATNEQFF	NA	TRBV4-1	TRBJ2-1	NA
TGTGCCAGTAGAAGCGGCCAAGAGACCCAGTACTTC	CASRSGQETQYF	NA	TRBV19	TRBJ2-5	NA
TGTGCCAGCAGTCCAAGGTACAGCAACACCGGGGAGCTGTTTTTT	CASSPRYSNTGELFF	NA	TRBV6-5	TRBJ2-2	NA
TGTGCCAGCAGGTCGGACAGCAACTATGGCTACACCTTC	CASRSDSNYGYTF	NA	TRBV27	TRBJ1-2	NA
TGTGCCAGCCACAGGGGAAGTGGAAACACCATATATTTT	CASHRGSGNTIYF	once	TRBV28	TRBJ1-3	TRBD1
TGTGCCAGCAGGATTAGCGGGATCTCCTACGAGCAGTACTTC	CASRISGISYEQYF	NA	TRBV28	TRBJ2-7	TRBD2
TGTGCCAGCAGCGGCCAGGTAACCAATGAGCAGTTCTTC	CASSGQVTNEQFF	NA	TRBV28	TRBJ2-1	NA
TGTGCCAGCAGCCTCGGACAGGGGGTGTCTTACGGCTACACCTTC	CASSLGQGVSYGYTF	NA	TRBV6-5	TRBJ1-2	TRBD1
TGCGCCAGCAGCCTGACAGGGGGCGGACCCCCCCCCTACGAGCAGTACTTC	CASSLTGGGPPPYEQYF	NA	TRBV5-1	TRBJ2-7	TRBD1
TGTGCCAGCACCCCGTCAGGGACCTACGAGCAGTACTTC	CASTPSGTYEQYF	NA	TRBV28	TRBJ2-7	NA
TGCGCCAGCAGTCCAAGTCGGGACAGCAACAACTATGGCTACACCTTC	CASSPSRDSNNYGYTF	NA	TRBV23-1	TRBJ1-2	TRBD1
TGTGCCAGTAGCCCCACAGGCTATGGCTACACCTTC	CASSPTGYGYTF	NA	TRBV19	TRBJ1-2	NA
TGTGCCAGCAGCTCTTCAGACAGGTATAACACTGAAGCTTTCTTT	CASSSSDRYNTEAFF	NA	TRBV7-2	TRBJ1-1	NA
TGTGCCAGCAGTTACCGGGATTGGGTCAATGAGCAGTTCTTC	CASSYRDWVNEQFF	NA	TRBV6-2/TRBV6-3	TRBJ2-1	NA
TGTGCCAGTGGGAGGCGCGGGGAGCTGTTTTTT	CASGRRGELFF	NA	TRBV19	TRBJ2-2	NA
TGTGCCAGCAGCCACCTCAGGGTGGGAGGATACAATGAGCAGTTCTTC	CASSHLRVGGYNEQFF	NA	TRBV14	TRBJ2-1	NA
TGTGCCAGTAGTACTCTCCGGGACAGACGGCGCAATCAGCCCCAGCATTTT	CASSTLRDRRRNQPQHF	NA	TRBV19	TRBJ1-5	TRBD1
TGTGCCAGCATAAACACAGGGTCGGGGGAAGCTTTCTTT	CASINTGSGEAFF	NA	TRBV2	TRBJ1-1	NA
TGTGCCAGCACCCCGGGACAGGGTACTGAAGCTTTCTTT	CASTPGQGTEAFF	once	TRBV6-5	TRBJ1-1	TRBD1
TGTGCCAGCAGCCGAGTCATCCAGGGTGTGGGAACCACTGAAGCTTTCTTT	CASSRVIQGVGTTEAFF	NA	TRBV7-8	TRBJ1-1	NA